Listed below are T cell receptor beta chains from one sample, sequenced in a study of T cells in localized non-small cell lung cancer. Assay used: immunoSEQ multiplex PCR; TCRdb lists only in-frame clones, some missing. The table shows 2,500 to 3,500 clones, with roughly two fifths occurring only once. The specimen was normal lung tissue next to the tumor, collected before any cancer treatment. All receptors come from a woman between 40 and 69 years old with stage I lung adenocarcinoma. Each CDR3 is given with its conserved first and last residue. The D gene is left open where the match is weak. The size entry is marked missing in some rows and otherwise reads once, few, many or a size class.

>TRBJ1-3|.|TRBV7-5|few
TGTGCCAGCAGCTTAGGCTCCGCTGGAAACACCATATATTTT
CASSLGSAGNTIYF
>TRBJ2-7|.|TRBV19|few
TGTGCCAGCAAGGGTGGCATAGAGCAGTACTTC
CASKGGIEQYF
>TRBJ2-7|.|TRBV6-1|few
TGTGCCAGCAGTGAAGCCCCGGACAGCGGATACTACGAGCAGTACTTC
CASSEAPDSGYYEQYF
>TRBJ2-7|.|TRBV30|.
TGTGCCGGAGAAGACGCGATCTCCTACGAGCAGTACTTC
CAGEDAISYEQYF
>TRBJ2-7|.|TRBV18|.
TGTGCCAGCTCTGACTCCACGGTGGCCTACGAGCAGTACTTC
CASSDSTVAYEQYF
>TRBJ2-5|TRBD1|TRBV9|few
TGTGCCAGCAGCCTGGACAGGAACCAAGAGACCCAGTACTTC
CASSLDRNQETQYF
>TRBJ2-1|.|TRBV29-1|.
TGCAGCGTTGAAACCGGTATCCCACCCCGCTCCTACAATGAGCAGTTCTTC
CSVETGIPPRSYNEQFF
>TRBJ2-2|TRBD1|TRBV25-1|.
TGTGCCAGCAGTGGGACAGGGGACACCGGGGAGCTGTTTTTT
CASSGTGDTGELFF
>TRBJ2-7|.|TRBV1|.
TGCGCCAGCAGCCAAGGGGACCAAATACGCTACGAGCAGTACTTC
CASSQGDQIRYEQYF
>TRBJ2-1|TRBD1|TRBV9|.
TGTGCCAGCTACAGGGGAATCTACAATGAGCAGTTCTTC
CASYRGIYNEQFF
>TRBJ1-1|.|TRBV6-8|large
TGTGCCAGCAGCCCCCAGGAGAGGGGAAACACTGAAGCTTTCTTT
CASSPQERGNTEAFF